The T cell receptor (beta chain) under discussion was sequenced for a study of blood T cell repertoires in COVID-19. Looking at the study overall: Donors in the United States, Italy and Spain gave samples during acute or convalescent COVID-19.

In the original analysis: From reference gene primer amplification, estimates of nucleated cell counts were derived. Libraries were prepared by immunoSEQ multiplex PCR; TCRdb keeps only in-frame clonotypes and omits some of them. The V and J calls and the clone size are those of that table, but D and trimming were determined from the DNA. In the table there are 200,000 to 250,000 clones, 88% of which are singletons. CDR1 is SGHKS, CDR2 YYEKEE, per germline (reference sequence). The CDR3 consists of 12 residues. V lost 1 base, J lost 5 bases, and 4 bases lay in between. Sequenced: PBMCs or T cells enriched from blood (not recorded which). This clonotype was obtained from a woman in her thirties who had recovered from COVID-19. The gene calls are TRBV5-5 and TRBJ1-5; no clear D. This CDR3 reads CASSLPYQPQHF. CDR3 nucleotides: TGTGCCAGCAGCTTGCCTTATCAGCCCCAGCATTTT.